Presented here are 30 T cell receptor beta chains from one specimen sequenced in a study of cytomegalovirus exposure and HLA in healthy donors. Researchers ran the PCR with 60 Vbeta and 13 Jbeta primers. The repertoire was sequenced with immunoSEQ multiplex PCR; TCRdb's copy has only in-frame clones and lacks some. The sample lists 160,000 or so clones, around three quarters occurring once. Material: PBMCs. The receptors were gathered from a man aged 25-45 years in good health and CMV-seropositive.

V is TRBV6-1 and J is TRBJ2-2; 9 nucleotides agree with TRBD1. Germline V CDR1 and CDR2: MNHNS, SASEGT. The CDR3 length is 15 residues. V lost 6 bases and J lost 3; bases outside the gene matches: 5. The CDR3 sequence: CASRDRGRDTGELFF. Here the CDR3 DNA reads TGTGCCAGCAGAGACAGGGGGAGGGACACCGGGGAGCTGTTTTTT.

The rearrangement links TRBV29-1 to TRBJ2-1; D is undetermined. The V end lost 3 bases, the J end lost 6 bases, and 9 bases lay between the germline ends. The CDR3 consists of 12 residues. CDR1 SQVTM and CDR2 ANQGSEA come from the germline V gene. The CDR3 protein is CSVDWSGNEQFF. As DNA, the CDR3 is TGCAGCGTTGATTGGTCAGGCAATGAGCAGTTCTTC.

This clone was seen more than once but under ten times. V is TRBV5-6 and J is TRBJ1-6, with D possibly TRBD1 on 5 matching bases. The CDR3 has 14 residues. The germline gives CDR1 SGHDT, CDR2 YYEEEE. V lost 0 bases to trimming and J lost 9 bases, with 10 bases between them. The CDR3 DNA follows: TGTGCCAGCAGCTTGGGGCAGGGTGGTTCACCCCTCCACTTT. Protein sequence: CASSLGQGGSPLHF.

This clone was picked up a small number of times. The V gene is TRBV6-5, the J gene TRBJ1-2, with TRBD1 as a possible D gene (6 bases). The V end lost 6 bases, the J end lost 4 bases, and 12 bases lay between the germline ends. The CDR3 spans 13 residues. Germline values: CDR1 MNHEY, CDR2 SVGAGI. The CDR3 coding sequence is TGTGCCAGCAGGCCCACAGGGCTCTATGGCTACACCTTC. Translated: CASRPTGLYGYTF.

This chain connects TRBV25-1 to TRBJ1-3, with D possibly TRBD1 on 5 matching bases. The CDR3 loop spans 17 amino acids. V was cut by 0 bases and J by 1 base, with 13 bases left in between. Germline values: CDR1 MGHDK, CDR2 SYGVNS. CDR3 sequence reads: CASSEYGKGKSGNTIYF. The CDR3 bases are TGTGCCAGCAGTGAATATGGGAAGGGGAAATCTGGAAACACCATATATTTT.

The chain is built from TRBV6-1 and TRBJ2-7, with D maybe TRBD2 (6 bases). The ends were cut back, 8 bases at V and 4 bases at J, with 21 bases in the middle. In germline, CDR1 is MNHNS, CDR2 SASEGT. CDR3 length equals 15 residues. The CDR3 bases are TGTGCCAGCTACGGAGGGGCAGGTTTTTTGTACGAGCAGTACTTC. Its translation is CASYGGAGFLYEQYF.

In DNA, the CDR3 is TGCGCCAGCAGCTTGGATCAGAACCGCCAGCAGTTCTTC. Protein: CASSLDQNRQQFF. This rearrangement joins TRBV5-1 to TRBJ2-1, with unresolved D. Germline loops: CDR1 SGHRS, CDR2 YFSETQ. The CDR3 contains 13 residues. V lost 0 bases, J lost 11 bases, and 12 bases lay in between.

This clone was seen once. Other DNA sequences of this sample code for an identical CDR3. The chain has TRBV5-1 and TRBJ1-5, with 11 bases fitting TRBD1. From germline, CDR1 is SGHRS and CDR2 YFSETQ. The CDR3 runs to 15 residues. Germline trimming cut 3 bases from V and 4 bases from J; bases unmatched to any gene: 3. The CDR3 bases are TGCGCCAGCAGCTGGACAGGGGGCGGGAATCAGCCCCAGCATTTT. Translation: CASSWTGGGNQPQHF.

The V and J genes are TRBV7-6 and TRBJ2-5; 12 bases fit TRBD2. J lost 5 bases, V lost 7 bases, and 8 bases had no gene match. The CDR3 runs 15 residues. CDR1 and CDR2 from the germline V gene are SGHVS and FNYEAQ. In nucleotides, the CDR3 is TGTGCCAGCACCCTAACTAGCGGGGGGCGGGAGACCCAGTACTTC. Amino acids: CASTLTSGGRETQYF.

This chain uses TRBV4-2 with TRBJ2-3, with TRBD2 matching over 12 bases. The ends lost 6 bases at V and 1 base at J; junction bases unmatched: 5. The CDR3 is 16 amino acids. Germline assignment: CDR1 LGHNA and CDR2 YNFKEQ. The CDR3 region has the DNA TGTGCCAGCAGTGAGAGACTAGCGGGGGGCACAGATACGCAGTATTTT. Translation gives CASSERLAGGTDTQYF.

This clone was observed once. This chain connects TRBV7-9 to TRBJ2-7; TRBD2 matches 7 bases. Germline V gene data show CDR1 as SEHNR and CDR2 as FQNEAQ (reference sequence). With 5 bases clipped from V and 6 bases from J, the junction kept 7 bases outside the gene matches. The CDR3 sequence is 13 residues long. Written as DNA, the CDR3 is TGTGCCAGCAGCCCCGGACTAGTAAGCGAGCAGTACTTC. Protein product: CASSPGLVSEQYF.

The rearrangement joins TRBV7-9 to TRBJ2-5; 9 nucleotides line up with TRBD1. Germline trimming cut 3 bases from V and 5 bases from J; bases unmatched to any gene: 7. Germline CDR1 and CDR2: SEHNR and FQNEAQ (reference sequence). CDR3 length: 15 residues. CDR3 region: CASSLLQGALETQYF. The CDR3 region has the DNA TGTGCCAGCAGCTTGTTACAGGGGGCGCTGGAGACCCAGTACTTC.

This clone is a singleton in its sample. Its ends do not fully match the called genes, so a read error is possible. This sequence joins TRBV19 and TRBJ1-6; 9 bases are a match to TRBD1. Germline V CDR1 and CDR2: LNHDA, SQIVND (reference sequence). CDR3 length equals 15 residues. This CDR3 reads CASSTGTGLFSALHF. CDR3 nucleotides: TGTGCCAGTAGTACCGGGACAGGGCTTTTTTCAGCCCTCCACTTT.

The CDR3 here is CASSQTGGGTEAFF. The DNA for the CDR3 is TGTGCCAGCAGTCAGACAGGGGGTGGCACTGAAGCTTTCTTT. The chain recombines TRBV2 with TRBJ1-1; 9 bases are shared with TRBD1. The CDR3 is made up of 14 amino acids. The V gene end was trimmed by 5 bases and the J gene end by 4 bases; junction bases not matched to a gene: 5. CDR1 SNHLY and CDR2 FYNNEI come from the germline V gene.

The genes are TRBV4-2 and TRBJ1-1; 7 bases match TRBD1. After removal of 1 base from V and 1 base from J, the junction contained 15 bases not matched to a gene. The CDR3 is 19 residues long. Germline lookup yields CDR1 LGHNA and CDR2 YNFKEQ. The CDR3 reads CASSQAPLKWTGQNTEAFF. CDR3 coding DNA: TGTGCCAGCAGCCAAGCTCCCTTAAAATGGACAGGACAGAACACTGAAGCTTTCTTT.

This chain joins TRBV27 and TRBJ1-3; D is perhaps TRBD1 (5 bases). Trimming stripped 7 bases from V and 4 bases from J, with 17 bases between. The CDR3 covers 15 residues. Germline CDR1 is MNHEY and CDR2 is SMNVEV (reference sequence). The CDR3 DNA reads TGTGCCAGCACGCCTTACCCAGGGTCAGGAAACACCATATATTTT. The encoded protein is CASTPYPGSGNTIYF.

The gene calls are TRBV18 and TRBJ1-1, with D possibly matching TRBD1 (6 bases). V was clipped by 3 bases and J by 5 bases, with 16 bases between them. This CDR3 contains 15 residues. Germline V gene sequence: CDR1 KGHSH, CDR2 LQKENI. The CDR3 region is CASSPGQPLRTEAFF. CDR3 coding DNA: TGTGCCAGCTCACCGGGACAACCCCTGAGGACTGAAGCTTTCTTT.

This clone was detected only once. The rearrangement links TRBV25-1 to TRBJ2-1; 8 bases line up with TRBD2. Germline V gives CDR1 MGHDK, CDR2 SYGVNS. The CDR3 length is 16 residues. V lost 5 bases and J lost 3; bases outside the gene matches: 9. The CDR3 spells CASSPPQAGVYNEQFF. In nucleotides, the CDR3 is TGTGCCAGCAGTCCCCCCCAAGCGGGGGTCTACAATGAGCAGTTCTTC.

Here the CDR3 reads CASRLSGGRTGELFF. The CDR3 DNA is TGTGCCAGCAGGCTCTCAGGGGGCCGGACCGGGGAGCTGTTTTTT. V is TRBV5-6 and J is TRBJ2-2; TRBD1 aligns across 8 bases. Losses at the gene ends were 5 bases for V and 5 bases for J; bases not matched to a gene: 8. This CDR3 has 15 residues. The germline gives CDR1 SGHDT, CDR2 YYEEEE.

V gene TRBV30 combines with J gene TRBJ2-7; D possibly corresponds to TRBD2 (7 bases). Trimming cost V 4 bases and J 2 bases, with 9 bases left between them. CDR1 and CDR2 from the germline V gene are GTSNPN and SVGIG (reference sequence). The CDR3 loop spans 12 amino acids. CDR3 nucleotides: TGTGCCTGGAAGGGGGGGGCCTACGAGCAGTACTTC. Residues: CAWKGGAYEQYF.

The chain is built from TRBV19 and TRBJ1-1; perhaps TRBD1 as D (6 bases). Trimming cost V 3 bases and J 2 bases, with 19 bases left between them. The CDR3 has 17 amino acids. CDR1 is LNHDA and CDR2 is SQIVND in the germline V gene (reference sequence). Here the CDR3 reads CASSITSPGHGNTEAFF. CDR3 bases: TGTGCCAGTAGTATCACCAGCCCGGGACACGGAAACACTGAAGCTTTCTTT.

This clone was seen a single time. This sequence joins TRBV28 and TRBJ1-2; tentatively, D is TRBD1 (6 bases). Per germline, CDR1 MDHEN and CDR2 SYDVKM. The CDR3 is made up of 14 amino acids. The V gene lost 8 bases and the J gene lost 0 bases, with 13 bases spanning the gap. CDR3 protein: CASGRGDTNYGYTF. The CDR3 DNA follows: TGTGCCAGCGGGAGAGGGGACACTAACTATGGCTACACCTTC.

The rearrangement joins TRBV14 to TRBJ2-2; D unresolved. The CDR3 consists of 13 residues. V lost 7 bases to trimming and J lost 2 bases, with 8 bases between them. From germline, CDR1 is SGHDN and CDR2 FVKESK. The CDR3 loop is CASTSGNTGELFF. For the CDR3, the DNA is TGTGCCAGCACGTCAGGAAACACCGGGGAGCTGTTTTTT.

The DNA of the CDR3 is TGCGCCAGCATGACTGGCGGGGGTCTCAATGAGCAGTTCTTC. Its protein product is CASMTGGGLNEQFF. J is TRBJ2-1 and V is TRBV4-1; TRBD2 matches 7 bases. The CDR3 covers 14 residues. Germline loops: CDR1 MGHRA, CDR2 YSYEKL. J was trimmed by 6 bases and V by 7 bases; bases with no gene match: 9.

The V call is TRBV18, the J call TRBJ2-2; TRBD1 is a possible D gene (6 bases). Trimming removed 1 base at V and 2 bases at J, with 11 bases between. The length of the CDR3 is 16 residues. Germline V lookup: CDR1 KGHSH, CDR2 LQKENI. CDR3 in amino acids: CASSPLAGTNTGELFF. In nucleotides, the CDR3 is TGTGCCAGCTCACCACTAGCAGGGACAAACACCGGGGAGCTGTTTTTT.

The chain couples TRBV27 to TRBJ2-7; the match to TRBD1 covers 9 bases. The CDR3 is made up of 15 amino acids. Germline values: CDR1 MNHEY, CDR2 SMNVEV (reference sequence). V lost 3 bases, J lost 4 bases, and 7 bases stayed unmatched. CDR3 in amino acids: CASSFSGTGFYEQYF. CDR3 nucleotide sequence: TGTGCCAGCAGTTTCTCCGGGACAGGGTTTTACGAGCAGTACTTC.

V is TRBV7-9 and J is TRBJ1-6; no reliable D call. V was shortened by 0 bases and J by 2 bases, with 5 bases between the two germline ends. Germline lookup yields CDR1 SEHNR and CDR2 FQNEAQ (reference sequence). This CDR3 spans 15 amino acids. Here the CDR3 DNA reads TGTGCCAGCAGCTTAGCGGCAGCCTATAATTCACCCCTCCACTTT. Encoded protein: CASSLAAAYNSPLHF.

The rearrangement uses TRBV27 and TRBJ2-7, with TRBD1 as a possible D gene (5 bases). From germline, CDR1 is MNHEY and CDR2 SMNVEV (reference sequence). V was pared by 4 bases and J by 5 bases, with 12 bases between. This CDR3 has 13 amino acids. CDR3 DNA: TGTGCCAGCAGTTCCCATCAGGGTAACGAGCAGTACTTC. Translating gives CASSSHQGNEQYF.

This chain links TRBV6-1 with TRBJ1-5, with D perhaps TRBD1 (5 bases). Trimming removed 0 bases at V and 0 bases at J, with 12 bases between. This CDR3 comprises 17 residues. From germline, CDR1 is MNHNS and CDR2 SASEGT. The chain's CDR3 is CASSEAGGLNSNQPQHF. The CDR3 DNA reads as TGTGCCAGCAGTGAAGCGGGGGGACTAAATAGCAATCAGCCCCAGCATTTT.

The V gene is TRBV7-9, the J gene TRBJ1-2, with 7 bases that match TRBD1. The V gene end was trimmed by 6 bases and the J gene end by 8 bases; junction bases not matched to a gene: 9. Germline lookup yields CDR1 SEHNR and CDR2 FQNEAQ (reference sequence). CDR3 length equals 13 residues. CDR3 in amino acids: CASSTDRVGGYTF. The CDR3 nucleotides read TGTGCCAGCAGTACAGACAGGGTGGGGGGCTACACCTTC.